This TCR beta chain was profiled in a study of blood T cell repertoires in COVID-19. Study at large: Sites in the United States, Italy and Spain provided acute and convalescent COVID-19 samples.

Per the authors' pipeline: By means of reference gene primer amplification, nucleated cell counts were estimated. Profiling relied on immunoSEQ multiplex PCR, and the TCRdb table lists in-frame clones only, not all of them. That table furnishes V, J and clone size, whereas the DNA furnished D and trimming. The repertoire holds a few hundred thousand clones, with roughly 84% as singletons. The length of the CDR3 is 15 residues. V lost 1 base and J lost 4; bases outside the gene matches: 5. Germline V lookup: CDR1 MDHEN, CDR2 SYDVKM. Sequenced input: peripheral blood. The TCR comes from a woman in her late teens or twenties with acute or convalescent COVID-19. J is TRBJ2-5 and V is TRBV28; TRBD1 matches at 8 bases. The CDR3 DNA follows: TGTGCCAGCAGTTTATTTAGGACAGGGAGAGAGACCCAGTACTTC. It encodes CASSLFRTGRETQYF.